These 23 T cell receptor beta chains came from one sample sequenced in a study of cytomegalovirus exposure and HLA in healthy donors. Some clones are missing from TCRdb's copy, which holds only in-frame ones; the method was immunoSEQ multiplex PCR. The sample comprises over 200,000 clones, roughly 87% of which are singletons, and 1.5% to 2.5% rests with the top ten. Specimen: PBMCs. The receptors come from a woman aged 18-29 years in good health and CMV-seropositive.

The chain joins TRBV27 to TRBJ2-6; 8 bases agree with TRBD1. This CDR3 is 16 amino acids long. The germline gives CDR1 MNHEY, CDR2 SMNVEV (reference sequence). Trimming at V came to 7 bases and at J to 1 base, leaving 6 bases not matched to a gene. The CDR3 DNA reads TGTGCCAGCACACCAGGGGGCAATTCTGGGGCCAACGTCCTGACTTTC. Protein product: CASTPGGNSGANVLTF.

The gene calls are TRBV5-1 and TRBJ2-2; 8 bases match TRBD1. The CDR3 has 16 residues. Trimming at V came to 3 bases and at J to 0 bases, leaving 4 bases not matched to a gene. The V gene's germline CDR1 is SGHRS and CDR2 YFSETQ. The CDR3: CASSWGQDANTGELFF. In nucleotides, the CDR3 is TGCGCCAGCAGCTGGGGACAGGACGCGAACACCGGGGAGCTGTTTTTT.

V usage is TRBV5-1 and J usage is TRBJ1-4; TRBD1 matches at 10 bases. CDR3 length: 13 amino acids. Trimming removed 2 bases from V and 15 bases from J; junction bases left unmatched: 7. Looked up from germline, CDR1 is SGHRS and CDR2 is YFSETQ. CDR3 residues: CASSFRPGQGLFF. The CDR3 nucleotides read TGCGCCAGCAGCTTTCGCCCGGGACAGGGGTTGTTTTTT.

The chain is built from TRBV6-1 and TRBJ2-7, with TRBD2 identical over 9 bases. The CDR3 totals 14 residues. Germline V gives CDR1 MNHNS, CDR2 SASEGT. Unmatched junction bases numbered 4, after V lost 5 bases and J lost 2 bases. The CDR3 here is CASSPLAGPYEQYF. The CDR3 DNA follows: TGTGCCAGCAGTCCACTAGCGGGCCCCTACGAGCAGTACTTC.

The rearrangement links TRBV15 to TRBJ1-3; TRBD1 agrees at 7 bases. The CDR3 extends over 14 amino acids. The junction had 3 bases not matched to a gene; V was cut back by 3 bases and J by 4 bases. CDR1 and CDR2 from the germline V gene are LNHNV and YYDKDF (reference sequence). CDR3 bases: TGTGCCACCAGCAGGGGACAGAACGGAAACACCATATATTTT. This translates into CATSRGQNGNTIYF. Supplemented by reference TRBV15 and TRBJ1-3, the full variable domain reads DAMVIQNPRYQVTQFGKPVTLSCSQTLNHNVMYWYQQKSSQAPKLLFHYYDKDFNNEADTPDNFQSRRPNTSFCFLDIRSPGLGDTAMYLCATSRGQNGNTIYFGEGSWLTVV.

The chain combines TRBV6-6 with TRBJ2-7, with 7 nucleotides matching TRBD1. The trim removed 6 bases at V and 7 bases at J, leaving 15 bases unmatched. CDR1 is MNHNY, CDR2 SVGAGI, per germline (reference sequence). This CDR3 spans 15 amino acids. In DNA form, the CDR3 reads TGTGCCAGCAGCCCCGGGACAGTTCTTACGATAGAGCAGTACTTC. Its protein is CASSPGTVLTIEQYF.

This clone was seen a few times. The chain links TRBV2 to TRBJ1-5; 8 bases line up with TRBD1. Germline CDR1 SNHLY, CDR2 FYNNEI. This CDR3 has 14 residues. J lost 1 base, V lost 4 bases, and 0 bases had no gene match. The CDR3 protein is CASSGQGSNQPQHF. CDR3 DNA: TGTGCCAGCAGTGGACAGGGGAGCAATCAGCCCCAGCATTTT.

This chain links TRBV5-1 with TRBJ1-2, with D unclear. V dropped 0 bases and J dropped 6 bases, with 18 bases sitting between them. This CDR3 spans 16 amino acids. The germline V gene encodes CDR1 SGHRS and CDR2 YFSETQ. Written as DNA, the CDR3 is TGCGCCAGCAGCTTGGAGGCTAGGAAAATACCTAATGGCTACACCTTC. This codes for CASSLEARKIPNGYTF.

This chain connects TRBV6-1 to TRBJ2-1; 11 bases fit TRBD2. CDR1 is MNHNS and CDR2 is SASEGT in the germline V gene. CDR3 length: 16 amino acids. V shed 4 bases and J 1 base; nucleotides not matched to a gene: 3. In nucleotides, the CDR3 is TGTGCCAGCAGTGGACTAGCGGGATCTTCCTACAATGAGCAGTTCTTC. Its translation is CASSGLAGSSYNEQFF.

This CDR3 reads CASSGPWGVHEQYF. CDR3 bases: TGTGCCAGCAGTGGGCCCTGGGGGGTCCACGAGCAGTACTTC. The chain carries TRBV2 and TRBJ2-7; tentative D call: TRBD2 (6 bases). The germline gives CDR1 SNHLY, CDR2 FYNNEI. The ends were cut back, 4 bases at V and 5 bases at J, with 15 bases in the middle. The CDR3 consists of 14 residues.

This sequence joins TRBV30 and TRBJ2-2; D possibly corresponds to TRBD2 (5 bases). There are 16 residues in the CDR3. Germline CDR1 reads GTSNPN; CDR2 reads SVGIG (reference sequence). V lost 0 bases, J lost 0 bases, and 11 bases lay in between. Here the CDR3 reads CAWSVLGDANTGELFF. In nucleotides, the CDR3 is TGTGCCTGGAGTGTACTGGGAGACGCGAACACCGGGGAGCTGTTTTTT.

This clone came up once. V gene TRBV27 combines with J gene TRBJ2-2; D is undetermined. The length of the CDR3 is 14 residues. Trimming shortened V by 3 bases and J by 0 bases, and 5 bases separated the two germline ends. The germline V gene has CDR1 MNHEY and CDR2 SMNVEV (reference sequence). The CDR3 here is CASSFSSNTGELFF. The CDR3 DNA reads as TGTGCCAGCAGTTTCTCTTCGAACACCGGGGAGCTGTTTTTT.

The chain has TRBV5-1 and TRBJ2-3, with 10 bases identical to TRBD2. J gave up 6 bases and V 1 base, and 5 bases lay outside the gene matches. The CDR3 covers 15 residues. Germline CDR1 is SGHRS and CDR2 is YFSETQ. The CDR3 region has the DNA TGCGCCAGCAGCTTGTATGGACTAGCGGTGGATACGCAGTATTTT. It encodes CASSLYGLAVDTQYF.

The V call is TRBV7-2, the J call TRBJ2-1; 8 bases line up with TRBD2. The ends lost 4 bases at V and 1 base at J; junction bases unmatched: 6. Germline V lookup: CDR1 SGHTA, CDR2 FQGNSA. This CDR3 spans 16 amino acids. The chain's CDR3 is CASSSSGGTSYNEQFF. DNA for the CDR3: TGTGCCAGCAGCTCCAGCGGGGGCACTTCCTACAATGAGCAGTTCTTC.

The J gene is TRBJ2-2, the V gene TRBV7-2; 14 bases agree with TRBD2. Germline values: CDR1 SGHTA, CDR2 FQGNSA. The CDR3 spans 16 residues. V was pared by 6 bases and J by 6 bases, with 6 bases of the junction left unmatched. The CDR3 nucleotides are TGTGCCAGCAGGCGGACTAGCGGGAGGCCCCCCGGGGAGCTGTTTTTT. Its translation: CASRRTSGRPPGELFF.

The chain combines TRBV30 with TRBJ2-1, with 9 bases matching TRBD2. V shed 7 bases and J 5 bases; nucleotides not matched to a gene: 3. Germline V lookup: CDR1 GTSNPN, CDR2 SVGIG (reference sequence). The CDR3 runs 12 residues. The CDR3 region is CAFSGRDNEQFF. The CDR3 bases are TGTGCCTTTAGCGGGAGAGACAATGAGCAGTTCTTC.

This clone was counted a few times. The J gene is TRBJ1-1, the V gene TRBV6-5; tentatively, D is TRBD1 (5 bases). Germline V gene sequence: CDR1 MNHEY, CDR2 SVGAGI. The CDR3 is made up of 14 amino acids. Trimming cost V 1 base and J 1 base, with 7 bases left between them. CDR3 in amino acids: CASSYFRANTEAFF. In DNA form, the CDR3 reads TGTGCCAGCAGTTACTTCAGGGCGAACACTGAAGCTTTCTTT.

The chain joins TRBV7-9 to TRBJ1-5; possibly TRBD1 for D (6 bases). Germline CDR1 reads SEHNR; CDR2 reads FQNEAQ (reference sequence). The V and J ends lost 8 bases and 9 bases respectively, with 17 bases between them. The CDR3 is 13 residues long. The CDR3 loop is CASSGGATRPQHF. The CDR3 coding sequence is TGTGCCAGCTCGGGGGGGGCTACCAGGCCCCAGCATTTT.

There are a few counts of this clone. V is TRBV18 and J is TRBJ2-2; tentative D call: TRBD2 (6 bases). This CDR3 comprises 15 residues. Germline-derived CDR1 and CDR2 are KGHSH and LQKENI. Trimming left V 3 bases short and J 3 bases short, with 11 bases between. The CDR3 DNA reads TGTGCCAGCTCACCGAGACTAGTGGACACCGGGGAGCTGTTTTTT. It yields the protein CASSPRLVDTGELFF.

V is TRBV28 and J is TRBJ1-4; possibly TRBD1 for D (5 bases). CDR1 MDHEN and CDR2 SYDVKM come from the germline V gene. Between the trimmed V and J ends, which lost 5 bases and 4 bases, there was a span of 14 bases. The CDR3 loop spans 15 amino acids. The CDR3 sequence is CASSPWGLNNEKLFF. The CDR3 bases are TGTGCCAGCAGTCCCTGGGGACTGAATAATGAAAAACTGTTTTTT.

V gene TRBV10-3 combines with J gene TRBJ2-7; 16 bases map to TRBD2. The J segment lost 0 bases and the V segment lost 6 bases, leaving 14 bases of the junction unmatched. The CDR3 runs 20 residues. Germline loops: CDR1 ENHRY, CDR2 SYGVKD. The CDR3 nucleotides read TGTGCCATCAGAGGTGATGGGACTAGCGGGAGGGCCGAAAACTCCTACGAGCAGTACTTC. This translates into CAIRGDGTSGRAENSYEQYF.

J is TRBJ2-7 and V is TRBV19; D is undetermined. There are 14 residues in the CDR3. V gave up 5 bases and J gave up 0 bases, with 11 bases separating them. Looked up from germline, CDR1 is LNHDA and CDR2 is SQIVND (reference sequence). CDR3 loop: CASSFGSSSYEQYF. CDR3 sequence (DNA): TGTGCCAGTAGTTTCGGGTCGAGCTCCTACGAGCAGTACTTC.

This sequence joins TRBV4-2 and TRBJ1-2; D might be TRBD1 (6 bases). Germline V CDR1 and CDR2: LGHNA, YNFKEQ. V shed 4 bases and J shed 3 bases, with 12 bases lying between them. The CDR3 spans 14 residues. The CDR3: CASSPLGGDYGYTF. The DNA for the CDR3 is TGTGCCAGCAGCCCCCTAGGGGGTGACTATGGCTACACCTTC.